This note documents a single T cell receptor beta chain sequence. Its antigen is currently unknown. This entry is derived from a study of shared clonotypes between healthy human individuals. General study points: Non-shared clonotypes showed lower generation probabilities than clonotypes common to all four donors.

J was trimmed by 0 bases and V by 7 bases; bases with no gene match: 8. CDR3 length equals 15 residues. Germline CDR1 is SGDLS and CDR2 is YYNGEE. Sequenced by immunoSEQ multiplex PCR; TCRdb stores in-frame clones only, minus some. Among roughly 2,500,000 clones listed, over 85% were seen once. The chain couples TRBV9 to TRBJ2-7; 9 nucleotides align to TRBD2. The specimen was naive CD4+ T cells from PBMCs. Indicated subset: CD45RA+ positively selected. This TCR came from a man aged 18 to 35 in good health. Some clones in this sample may be carry-over from other donors' samples. This chain's CDR3 is CASSSFSGSSYEQYF. The CDR3 nucleotides read TGTGCCAGCTCCTCCTTTAGCGGGAGCTCCTACGAGCAGTACTTC.